The 18 T cell receptor beta chains listed next were all sequenced from one sample in a study of beta chain features in type 1 diabetes. The entirety of the isolated RNA underwent reverse transcription, so expressed TCRB transcripts were sequenced. TCRdb's copy holds only in-frame clones and misses some; the assay was immunoSEQ multiplex PCR. The data contain 200,000 to 250,000 clones, 11% of them seen just once; the ten biggest clones take up roughly 1.4%. Sequenced material: central memory CD4+ T cells from blood. The receptors shown here come from a man aged 18 to 29 in good health.

At least ten counts were recorded for this clone. The chain carries TRBV7-2 and TRBJ1-3; D is undetermined. This CDR3 is 12 amino acids long. V lost 4 bases and J lost 2, with 3 bases in between. CDR1 SGHTA and CDR2 FQGNSA come from the germline V gene. Here the CDR3 DNA reads TGTGCCAGCAGCTCCGCTGGAAACACCATATATTTT. As protein: CASSSAGNTIYF. The full variable domain, with the rest looked up from reference TRBV7-2 and TRBJ1-3, is GAGVSQSPSNKVTEKGKDVELRCDPISGHTALYWYRQSLGQGLEFLIYFQGNSAPDKSGLPSDRFSAERTGGSVSTLTIQRTQQEDSAVYLCASSSAGNTIYFGEGSWLTVV.

In its sample, this clone was seen a few times. The same CDR3 can be traced to other DNA sequences in this sample. CDR3 nucleotides: TGTGCCAGCAGTGAGGGGCCCCGTTGGACGCAGTATTTT. It is translated as CASSEGPRWTQYF. The V call is TRBV2, the J call TRBJ2-3, with a possible D match to TRBD1 (5 bases). CDR3 length: 13 residues. Germline CDR1 reads SNHLY; CDR2 reads FYNNEI. The germline V and J ends were trimmed by 3 bases and 9 bases, with 13 bases remaining between them.

This chain connects TRBV7-8 to TRBJ2-7; the match to TRBD2 covers 13 bases. The junction had 9 bases not matched to a gene; V was cut back by 6 bases and J by 7 bases. Germline V gene sequence: CDR1 SGHVS, CDR2 FQNEAQ. This CDR3 is 15 amino acids long. CDR3 nucleotides: TGTGCCAGCAGTTCTACTAGCGGGAGGGCGGGGGAGCAGTACTTC. Its protein product is CASSSTSGRAGEQYF.

This clone has just one count. The chain is built from TRBV2 and TRBJ2-7; D is unresolved. The germline V gene has CDR1 SNHLY and CDR2 FYNNEI. The CDR3 totals 12 residues. V lost 6 bases, J lost 5 bases, and 11 bases lay in between. The CDR3 nucleotides are TGTGCCAGCAGATCAGACATCCACGAGCAGTACTTC. Protein product: CASRSDIHEQYF. The full variable domain, its missing parts supplied by reference TRBV2 and TRBJ2-7, is EPEVTQTPSHQVTQMGQEVILRCVPISNHLYFYWYRQILGQKVEFLVSFYNNEISEKSEIFDDQFSVERPDGSNFTLKIRSTKLEDSAMYFCASRSDIHEQYFGPGTRLTVT.

This clone was detected a few times. The chain employs TRBV29-1 and TRBJ2-3, with 7 bases aligning to TRBD1. Germline values: CDR1 SQVTM, CDR2 ANQGSEA. The CDR3 is 13 residues long. With 6 bases clipped from V and 2 bases from J, the junction kept 5 bases outside the gene matches. CDR3 DNA: TGCAGCGTATGGACAGGCGACACAGATACGCAGTATTTT. The encoded protein is CSVWTGDTDTQYF.

The rearrangement joins TRBV6-5 to TRBJ2-7; the D gene is possibly TRBD1 (5 bases). The CDR3 sequence is 13 residues long. Germline-derived CDR1 and CDR2 are MNHEY and SVGAGI. The V and J ends lost 6 bases and 2 bases respectively, with 11 bases between them. The CDR3 sequence: CASRSQVAYEQYF. As DNA, the CDR3 is TGTGCCAGCAGGTCACAGGTCGCCTACGAGCAGTACTTC.

The chain recombines TRBV7-8 with TRBJ2-7; no definite D call. Germline V gene lookup returns CDR1 SGHVS and CDR2 FQNEAQ. The CDR3 loop spans 13 amino acids. V lost 0 bases and J lost 4, with 7 bases in between. This CDR3 is CASSLAPGYEQYF. The CDR3 bases are TGTGCCAGCAGCTTAGCGCCTGGGTACGAGCAGTACTTC.

The chain links TRBV7-9 to TRBJ1-5, with 8 bases lining up with TRBD1. J lost 7 bases, V lost 5 bases, and 4 bases had no gene match. Germline V gene sequence: CDR1 SEHNR, CDR2 FQNEAQ (reference sequence). This CDR3 region has 13 residues. The CDR3 nucleotides are TGTGCCAGCAGCGACAGGGGTTGGCAGCCCCAGCATTTT. Translating it yields CASSDRGWQPQHF. The full variable domain, in which reference TRBV7-9 and TRBJ1-5 provide the parts outside the CDR3, is DTGVSQNPRHKITKRGQNVTFRCDPISEHNRLYWYRQTLGQGPEFLTYFQNEAQLEKSRLLSDRFSAERPKGSFSTLEIQRTEQGDSAMYLCASSDRGWQPQHFGDGTRLSIL.

The table lists this clone with a few counts. A read error is the likely source, as a far larger clone sits one nucleotide away. V gene TRBV30 combines with J gene TRBJ1-2; D gene unclear. The CDR3 covers 12 residues. Looked up from germline, CDR1 is GTSNPN and CDR2 is SVGIG (reference sequence). In DNA form, the CDR3 reads TGTGTCGCTCCTGGAGTCGGGGTTGGCTACACCTTC. This translates into CVAPGVGVGYTF.

The V call is TRBV7-2, the J call TRBJ2-5; D ambiguous. The CDR3 totals 13 residues. Trimming pared 2 bases from V and 5 bases from J, leaving 9 bases between. The V gene's germline CDR1 is SGHTA and CDR2 FQGNSA. CDR3: CASSLTVAETQYF. The CDR3 region has the DNA TGTGCCAGCAGCTTAACGGTGGCGGAGACCCAGTACTTC. The variable domain in full, completed from reference TRBV7-2 and TRBJ2-5, reads GAGVSQSPSNKVTEKGKDVELRCDPISGHTALYWYRQSLGQGLEFLIYFQGNSAPDKSGLPSDRFSAERTGGSVSTLTIQRTQQEDSAVYLCASSLTVAETQYFGPGTRLLVL.

V usage is TRBV6-5 and J usage is TRBJ2-7; D unresolved. The CDR3 runs 13 residues. Deletions cut 0 bases from V and 1 base from J, with 4 bases between. The germline V gene encodes CDR1 MNHEY and CDR2 SVGAGI. The CDR3 DNA follows: TGTGCCAGCAGTTACTCCAGGTCCTACGAGCAGTACTTC. Its translation is CASSYSRSYEQYF.

V usage is TRBV2 and J usage is TRBJ2-7, with 8 bases lining up with TRBD1. The V and J ends lost 3 bases and 5 bases, in that order; junction bases with no gene match: 6. Germline loops: CDR1 SNHLY, CDR2 FYNNEI. This CDR3 is built from 14 residues. CDR3 region: CASSDQDRDDEQYF. The CDR3, as DNA: TGTGCCAGCAGTGATCAGGACAGGGACGACGAGCAGTACTTC.

V and J are TRBV19 and TRBJ2-1; the match to TRBD2 covers 10 bases. The CDR3 covers 15 residues. Germline values: CDR1 LNHDA, CDR2 SQIVND (reference sequence). J lost 7 bases, V lost 6 bases, and 9 bases had no gene match. CDR3 sequence: CASSTTSGSGNEQFF. CDR3 nucleotides: TGTGCCAGTAGCACGACTAGCGGGTCTGGGAATGAGCAGTTCTTC.

This clone has a handful of counts. The chain employs TRBV14 and TRBJ2-3; TRBD2 matches at 9 bases. CDR3 length: 17 residues. With V trimmed by 0 bases and J by 4 bases, 8 bases remained unmatched. CDR1 is SGHDN, CDR2 FVKESK, per germline. The CDR3: CASSQELAGAGSDTQYF. In DNA form, the CDR3 reads TGTGCCAGCAGCCAAGAGTTAGCGGGAGCGGGATCAGATACGCAGTATTTT.

This clone has only a few counts. This sequence joins TRBV6-6 and TRBJ1-2; D is unresolved. The CDR3 has 13 amino acids. The V gene lost 2 bases and the J gene lost 6 bases, with 10 bases spanning the gap. CDR1 is MNHNY and CDR2 is SVGAGI in the germline V gene (reference sequence). CDR3 nucleotide sequence: TGTGCCAGCAGTTACGAGTTCGGGGATGGCTACACCTTC. It codes for CASSYEFGDGYTF.

This clone has more than one count but fewer than ten. This sequence joins TRBV6-5 and TRBJ2-1; D call uncertain. With 5 bases removed from V and 3 bases from J, the gap between germline ends came to 5 bases. In germline, CDR1 is MNHEY, CDR2 SVGAGI. The CDR3 runs to 12 residues. The chain's CDR3 is CASSGFYNEQFF. The CDR3 nucleotides read TGTGCCAGCAGTGGTTTCTACAATGAGCAGTTCTTC.

This clone was recorded a few times. This rearrangement joins TRBV19 to TRBJ2-7; 11 bases fit TRBD2. Germline assignment: CDR1 LNHDA and CDR2 SQIVND (reference sequence). The CDR3 loop spans 16 amino acids. V shed 0 bases, J shed 3 bases, and the junction held 4 bases outside the gene matches. CDR3 residues: CASSIEGTSGYYEQYF. In DNA, the CDR3 is TGTGCCAGTAGTATAGAGGGGACTAGCGGTTACTACGAGCAGTACTTC.

In its sample, this clone was seen a few times. This chain joins TRBV29-1 and TRBJ2-3; 7 nucleotides line up with TRBD1. The germline V gene has CDR1 SQVTM and CDR2 ANQGSEA. CDR3 length equals 13 residues. V was clipped by 2 bases and J by 6 bases; unmatched bases: 5. This CDR3 is CSVEKGGRDTQYF. CDR3 bases: TGCAGCGTTGAAAAAGGGGGCCGGGATACGCAGTATTTT.